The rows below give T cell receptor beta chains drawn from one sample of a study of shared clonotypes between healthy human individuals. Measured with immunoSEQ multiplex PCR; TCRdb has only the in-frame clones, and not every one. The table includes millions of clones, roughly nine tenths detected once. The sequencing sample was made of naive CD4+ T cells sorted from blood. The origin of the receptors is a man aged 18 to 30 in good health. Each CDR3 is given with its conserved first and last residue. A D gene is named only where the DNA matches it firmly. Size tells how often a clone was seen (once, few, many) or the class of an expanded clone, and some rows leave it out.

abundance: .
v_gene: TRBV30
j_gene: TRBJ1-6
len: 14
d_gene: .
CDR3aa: CAMRGGAGNSPLHF
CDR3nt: TGTGCTATGAGGGGGGGGGCTGGTAATTCACCCCTCCACTTT

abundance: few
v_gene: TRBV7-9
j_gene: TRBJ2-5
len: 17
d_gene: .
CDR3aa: CASSPREWLPYQETQYF
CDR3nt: TGTGCCAGCAGCCCCCGGGAATGGCTCCCGTACCAAGAGACCCAGTACTTC

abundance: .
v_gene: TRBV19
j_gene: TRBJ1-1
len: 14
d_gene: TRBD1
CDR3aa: CASQRDRQNTEAFF
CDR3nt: TGTGCCAGCCAGCGGGACAGGCAGAACACTGAAGCTTTCTTT

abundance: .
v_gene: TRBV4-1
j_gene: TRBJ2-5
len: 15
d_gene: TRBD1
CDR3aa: CASSQAGTGGETQYF
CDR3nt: TGCGCCAGCAGCCAGGCCGGGACAGGGGGGGAGACCCAGTACTTC

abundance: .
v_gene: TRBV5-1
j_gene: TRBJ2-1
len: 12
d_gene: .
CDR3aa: CASSLVGSEQFF
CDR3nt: TGCGCCAGCAGCTTGGTAGGAAGTGAGCAGTTCTTC

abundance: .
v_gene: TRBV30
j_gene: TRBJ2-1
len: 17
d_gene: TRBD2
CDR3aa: CASTIWTSGSSYNEQFF
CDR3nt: TGTGCCTCGACTATCTGGACTAGCGGGAGCTCCTACAATGAGCAGTTCTTC

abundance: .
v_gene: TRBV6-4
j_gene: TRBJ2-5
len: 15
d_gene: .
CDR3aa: CASSDSRGHWETQYF
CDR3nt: TGTGCCAGCAGTGACTCGCGGGGCCACTGGGAGACCCAGTACTTC

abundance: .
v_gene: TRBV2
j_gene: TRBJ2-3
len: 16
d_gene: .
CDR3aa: CASSRYGGVSTDTQYF
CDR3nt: TGTGCCAGCAGTAGATATGGGGGTGTGAGCACAGATACGCAGTATTTT

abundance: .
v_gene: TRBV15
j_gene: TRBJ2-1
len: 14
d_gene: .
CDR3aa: CATSRERGRNEQFF
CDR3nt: TGTGCCACCAGCAGAGAACGGGGGCGTAATGAGCAGTTCTTC

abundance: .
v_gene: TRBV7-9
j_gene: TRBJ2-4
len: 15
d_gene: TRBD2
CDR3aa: CASCSGRAGKNIQYF
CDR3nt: TGTGCCAGCTGTAGCGGGAGGGCGGGCAAAAACATTCAGTACTTC

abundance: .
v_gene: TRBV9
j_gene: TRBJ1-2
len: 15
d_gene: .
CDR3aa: CASTTQPGSSYGYTF
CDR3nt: TGTGCCAGCACCACCCAACCAGGTTCGAGCTATGGCTACACCTTC

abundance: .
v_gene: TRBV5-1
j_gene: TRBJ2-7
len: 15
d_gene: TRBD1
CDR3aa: CASSAPGQLTYEQYF
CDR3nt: TGCGCCAGCAGCGCCCCGGGACAGTTAACCTACGAGCAGTACTTC

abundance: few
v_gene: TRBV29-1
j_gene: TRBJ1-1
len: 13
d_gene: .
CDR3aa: CSAQDTAGSEAFF
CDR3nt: TGCAGCGCCCAGGACACTGCTGGGAGTGAAGCTTTCTTT

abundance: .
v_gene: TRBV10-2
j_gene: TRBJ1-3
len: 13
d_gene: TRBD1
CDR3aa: CASRETGADTIYF
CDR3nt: TGCGCCAGCAGGGAGACAGGGGCGGACACCATATATTTT

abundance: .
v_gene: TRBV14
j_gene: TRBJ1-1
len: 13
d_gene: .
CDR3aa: CASSQDGNTEAFF
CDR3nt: TGTGCCAGCAGCCAGGACGGGAACACTGAAGCTTTCTTT

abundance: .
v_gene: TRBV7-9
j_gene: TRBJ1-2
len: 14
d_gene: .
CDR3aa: CASSASTGYSGYTF
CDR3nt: TGTGCCAGCAGCGCCTCAACAGGGTACAGCGGCTACACCTTC

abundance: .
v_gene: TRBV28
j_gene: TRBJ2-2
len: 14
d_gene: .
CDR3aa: CASSRGPNTGELFF
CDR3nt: TGTGCCAGCAGTCGGGGACCCAACACCGGGGAGCTGTTTTTT

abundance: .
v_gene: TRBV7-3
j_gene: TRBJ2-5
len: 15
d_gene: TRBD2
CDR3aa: CASSSTSGGQETQYF
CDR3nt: TGTGCCAGCAGCTCGACTAGCGGGGGCCAAGAGACCCAGTACTTC

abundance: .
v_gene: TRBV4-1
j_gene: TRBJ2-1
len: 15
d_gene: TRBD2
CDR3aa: CASSLGLAGAYEQFF
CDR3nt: TGCGCCAGCAGCCTCGGACTAGCGGGAGCCTATGAGCAGTTCTTC

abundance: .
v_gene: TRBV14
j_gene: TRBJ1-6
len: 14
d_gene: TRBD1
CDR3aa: CASQQGQGVSPLHF
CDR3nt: TGTGCCAGCCAGCAGGGACAGGGGGTTTCACCCCTCCACTTT

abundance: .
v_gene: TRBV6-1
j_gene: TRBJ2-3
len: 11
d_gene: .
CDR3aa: CASTLADTQYF
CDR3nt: TGTGCCAGCACTCTTGCAGATACGCAGTATTTT

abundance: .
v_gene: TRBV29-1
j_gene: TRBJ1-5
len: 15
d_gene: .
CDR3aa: CSVVKVGGGDQPQHF
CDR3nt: TGCAGCGTTGTAAAGGTCGGAGGAGGGGATCAGCCCCAGCATTTT

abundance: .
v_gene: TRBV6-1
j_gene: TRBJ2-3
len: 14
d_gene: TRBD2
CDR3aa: CASSEAGGVRGQYF
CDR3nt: TGTGCCAGCAGTGAAGCGGGGGGGGTCCGCGGGCAGTATTTT

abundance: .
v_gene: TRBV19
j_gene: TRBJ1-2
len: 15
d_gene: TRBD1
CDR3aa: CASSIDQGVNYGYTF
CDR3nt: TGTGCCAGTAGTATAGACCAGGGGGTCAACTATGGCTACACCTTC

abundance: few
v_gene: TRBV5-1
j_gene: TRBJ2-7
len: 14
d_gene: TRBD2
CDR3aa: CASSQTSGSYEQYF
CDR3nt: TGCGCCAGCAGCCAGACTAGCGGATCCTACGAGCAGTACTTC

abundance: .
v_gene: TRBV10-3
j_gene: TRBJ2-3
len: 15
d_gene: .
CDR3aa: CAISDHTSPTDTQYF
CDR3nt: TGTGCCATCAGTGACCATACTAGCCCCACAGATACGCAGTATTTT

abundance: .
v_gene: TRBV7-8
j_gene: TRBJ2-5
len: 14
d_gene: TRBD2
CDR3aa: CASSLRTSQETQYF
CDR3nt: TGTGCCAGCAGCCTGAGGACTAGTCAGGAGACCCAGTACTTC

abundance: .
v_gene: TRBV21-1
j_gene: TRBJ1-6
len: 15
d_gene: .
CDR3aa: CASSKGGTGNSPLHF
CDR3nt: TGTGCCAGCAGCAAAGGGGGGACAGGGAATTCACCCCTCCACTTT

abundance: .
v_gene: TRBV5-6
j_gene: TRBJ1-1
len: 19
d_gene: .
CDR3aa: CASSLVSGEVVHHPTEAFF
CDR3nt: TGTGCCAGCAGCTTGGTCTCAGGAGAGGTTGTGCATCATCCCACTGAAGCTTTCTTT

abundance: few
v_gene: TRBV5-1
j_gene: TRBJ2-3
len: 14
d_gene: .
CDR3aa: CASSLGPSTDTQYF
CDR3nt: TGCGCCAGCAGCTTGGGCCCCTCCACAGATACGCAGTATTTT

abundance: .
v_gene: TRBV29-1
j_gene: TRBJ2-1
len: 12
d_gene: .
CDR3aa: CSVARVGNEQFF
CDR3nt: TGCAGCGTTGCCAGGGTGGGCAATGAGCAGTTCTTC

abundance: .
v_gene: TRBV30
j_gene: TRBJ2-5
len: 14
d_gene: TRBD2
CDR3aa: CAWRTSGAGETQYF
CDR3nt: TGTGCCTGGCGGACTAGCGGGGCTGGGGAGACCCAGTACTTC

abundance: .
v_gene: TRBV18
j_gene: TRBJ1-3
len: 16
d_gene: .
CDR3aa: CASSPSQGTGGNTIYF
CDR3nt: TGTGCCAGCTCACCCTCTCAGGGAACTGGTGGAAACACCATATATTTT

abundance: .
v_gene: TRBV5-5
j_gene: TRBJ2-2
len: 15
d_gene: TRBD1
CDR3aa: CASSPGQAYTGELFF
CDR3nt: TGTGCCAGCAGCCCGGGACAGGCCTACACCGGGGAGCTGTTTTTT

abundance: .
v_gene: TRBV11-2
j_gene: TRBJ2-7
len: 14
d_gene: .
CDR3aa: CASSLAGPSYEQYF
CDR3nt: TGTGCCAGCAGCTTAGCGGGACCCTCCTACGAGCAGTACTTC

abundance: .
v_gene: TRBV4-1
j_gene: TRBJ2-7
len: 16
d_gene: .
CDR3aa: CASSQGLGLPYYEQYF
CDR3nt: TGCGCCAGCAGCCAAGGCCTGGGACTCCCTTACTACGAGCAGTACTTC

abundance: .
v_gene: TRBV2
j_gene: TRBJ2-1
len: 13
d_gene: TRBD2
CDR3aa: CASTRDYNNEQFF
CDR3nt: TGTGCCAGCACCCGGGACTACAACAATGAGCAGTTCTTC

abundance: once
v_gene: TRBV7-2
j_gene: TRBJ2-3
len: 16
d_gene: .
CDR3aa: CASSLVGGSSTDTQYF
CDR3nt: TGTGCCAGCAGCTTAGTTGGCGGGTCTAGCACAGATACGCAGTATTTT

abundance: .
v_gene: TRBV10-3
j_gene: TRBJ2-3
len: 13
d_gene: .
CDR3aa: CAIKAGDPDTQYF
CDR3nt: TGTGCCATTAAAGCAGGGGACCCAGATACGCAGTATTTT

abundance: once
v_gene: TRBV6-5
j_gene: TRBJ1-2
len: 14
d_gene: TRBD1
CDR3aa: CASSSGTDVYGYTF
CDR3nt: TGTGCCAGCAGTTCCGGGACAGACGTCTATGGCTACACCTTC

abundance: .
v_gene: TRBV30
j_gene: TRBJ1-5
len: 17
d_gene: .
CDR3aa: CAWSAGDTSNSNQPQHF
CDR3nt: TGTGCCTGGAGTGCTGGGGACACCAGCAATAGCAATCAGCCCCAGCATTTT

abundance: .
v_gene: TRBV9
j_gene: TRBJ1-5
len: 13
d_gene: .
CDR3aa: CASSGDGNQPQHF
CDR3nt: TGTGCCAGCAGCGGGGATGGCAATCAGCCCCAGCATTTT

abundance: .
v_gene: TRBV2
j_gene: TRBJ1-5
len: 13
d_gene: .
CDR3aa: CASTPYSNQPQHF
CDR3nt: TGTGCCAGCACCCCTTATAGCAATCAGCCCCAGCATTTT

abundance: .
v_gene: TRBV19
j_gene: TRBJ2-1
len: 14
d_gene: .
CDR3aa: CATKTGQSYNEQFF
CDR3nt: TGTGCCACTAAAACCGGGCAGTCCTACAATGAGCAGTTCTTC

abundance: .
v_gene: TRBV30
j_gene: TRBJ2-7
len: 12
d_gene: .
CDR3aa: CAWSPDGPEQYF
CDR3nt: TGTGCCTGGAGTCCGGATGGACCCGAGCAGTACTTC

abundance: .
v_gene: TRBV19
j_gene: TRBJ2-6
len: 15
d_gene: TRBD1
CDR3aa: CASSDGQVRANVLTF
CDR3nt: TGTGCCAGTAGCGATGGACAGGTTCGGGCCAACGTCCTGACTTTC

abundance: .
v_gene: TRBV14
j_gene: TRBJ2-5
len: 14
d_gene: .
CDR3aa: CASSHPRASETQYF
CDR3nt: TGTGCCAGCAGCCACCCACGGGCGTCTGAGACCCAGTACTTC

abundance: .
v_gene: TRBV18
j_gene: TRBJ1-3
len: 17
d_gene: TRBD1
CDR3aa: CASSPQTQGATGNTIYF
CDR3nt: TGTGCCAGCTCACCACAGACACAGGGGGCTACTGGAAACACCATATATTTT

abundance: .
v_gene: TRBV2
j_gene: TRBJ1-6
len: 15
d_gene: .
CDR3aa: CASSEAGQVASPLHF
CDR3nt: TGTGCCAGCAGTGAAGCCGGACAAGTCGCTTCACCCCTCCACTTT

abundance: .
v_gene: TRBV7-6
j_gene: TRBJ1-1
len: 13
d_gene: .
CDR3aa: CASSSQQGTEAFF
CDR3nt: TGTGCCAGCAGCTCGCAACAGGGTACTGAAGCTTTCTTT